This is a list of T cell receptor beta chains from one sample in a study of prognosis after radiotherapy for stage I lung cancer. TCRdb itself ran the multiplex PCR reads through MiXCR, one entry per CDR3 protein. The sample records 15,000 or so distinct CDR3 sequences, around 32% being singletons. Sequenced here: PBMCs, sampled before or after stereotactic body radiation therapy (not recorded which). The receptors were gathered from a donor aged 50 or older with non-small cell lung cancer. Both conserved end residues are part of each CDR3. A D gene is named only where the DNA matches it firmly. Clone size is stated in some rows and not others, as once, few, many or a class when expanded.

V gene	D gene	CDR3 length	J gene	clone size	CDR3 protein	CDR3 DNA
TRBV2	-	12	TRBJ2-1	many	CASSEGFFEQFF	TGTGCCAGCAGTGAAGGGTTTTTTGAGCAGTTCTTC
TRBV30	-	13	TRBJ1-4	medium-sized	CAWAGTVAEKLFF	TGTGCCTGGGCCGGGACGGTGGCTGAAAAACTGTTTTTT
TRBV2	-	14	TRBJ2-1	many	CASQLISYNNEQFF	TGTGCCAGCCAGTTAATCAGTTATAACAATGAGCAGTTCTTC
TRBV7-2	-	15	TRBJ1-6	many	CASSTMTGNNSPLHF	TGTGCCAGCAGCACCATGACAGGCAACAATTCACCCCTCCACTTT
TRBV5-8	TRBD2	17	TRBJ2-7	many	CASSWGTSGSGAYEQYF	TGTGCCAGCAGCTGGGGGACTAGCGGGAGCGGCGCCTACGAGCAGTACTTC
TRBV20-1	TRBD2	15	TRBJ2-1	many	CSARVAGTSYNEQFF	TGCAGTGCTAGAGTAGCGGGAACCTCCTACAATGAGCAGTTCTTC
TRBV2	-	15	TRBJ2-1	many	CASSVREFPYNEQFF	TGTGCCAGCAGTGTACGGGAGTTCCCCTACAATGAGCAGTTCTTC
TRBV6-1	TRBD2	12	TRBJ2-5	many	CASHGGGKTQYF	TGTGCCAGCCATGGGGGGGGGAAGACCCAGTACTTC
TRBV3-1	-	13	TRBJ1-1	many	CASSQHGQNEAFF	TGTGCCAGCAGCCAACACGGACAGAATGAAGCTTTCTTT
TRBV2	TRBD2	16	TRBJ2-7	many	CASSEGTTNLGYEQYF	TGTGCCAGCAGTGAGGGGACTACCAACCTCGGTTACGAGCAGTACTTC
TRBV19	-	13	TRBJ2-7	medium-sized	CASSTTGYHEQYF	TGTGCCAGTAGTACAACAGGGTACCACGAGCAGTACTTC
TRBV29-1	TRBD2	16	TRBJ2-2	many	CSVEAGTSANTGELFF	TGCAGCGTTGAAGCCGGGACTAGCGCAAACACCGGGGAGCTGTTTTTT
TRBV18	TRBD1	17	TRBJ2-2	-	CASSPTRQGANTWELFF	TGTGCCAGCTCACCAACCCGACAGGGAGCCAACACCTGGGAGCTGTTTTTT
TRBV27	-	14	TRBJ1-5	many	CASSPGSPNQPQHF	TGTGCCAGCAGCCCAGGGTCCCCCAATCAGCCCCAGCATTTT
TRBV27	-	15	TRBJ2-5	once	CANIQGPEFQETQYF	TGTGCCAACATACAGGGTCCAGAATTCCAAGAGACCCAGTACTTC
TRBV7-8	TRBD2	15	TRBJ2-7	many	CASSLTVGLGVEQYF	TGTGCTAGCAGCTTAACGGTGGGACTAGGTGTTGAGCAGTACTTC
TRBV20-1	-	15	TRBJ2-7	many	CSARDITGRDYEQYF	TGCAGTGCTAGAGATATTACGGGAAGGGACTACGAGCAGTACTTC
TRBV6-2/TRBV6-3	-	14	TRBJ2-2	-	CASSPRVGVGELFF	TGTGCCAGCAGCCCCCGGGTTGGGGTCGGTGAGCTGTTTTTT
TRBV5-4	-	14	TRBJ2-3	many	CASSLEVDTDTQYF	TGTGCCAGCAGCTTGGAGGTGGACACAGATACGCAGTATTTT
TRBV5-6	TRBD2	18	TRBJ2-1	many	CASSLFVPLAGVVNEQFF	TGTGCCAGCAGCTTGTTCGTTCCGTTAGCGGGAGTAGTCAATGAGCAGTTCTTC
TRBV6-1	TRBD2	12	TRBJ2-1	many	CASTLAGNEQFF	TGTGCCAGCACCCTAGCGGGGAATGAGCAGTTCTTC
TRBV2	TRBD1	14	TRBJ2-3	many	CASKQGVGTDTQYF	TGTGCCAGCAAACAGGGGGTTGGCACAGATACGCAGTATTTT
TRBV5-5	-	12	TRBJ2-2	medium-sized	CASSLSTGELFF	TGTGCCAGCAGCTTGAGCACCGGGGAGCTGTTTTTT
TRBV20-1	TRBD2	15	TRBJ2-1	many	CSARDLLAENNEQFF	TGCAGTGCTAGAGATCTACTAGCGGAAAACAATGAGCAGTTCTTC
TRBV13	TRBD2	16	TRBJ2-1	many	CASSSETSGRADEQFF	TGTGCCAGCAGCTCCGAGACTAGCGGGAGGGCGGATGAGCAGTTCTTC
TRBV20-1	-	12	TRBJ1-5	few	CSARDLGQPQHF	TGCAGTGCTAGAGATCTTGGGCAGCCCCAGCATTTT
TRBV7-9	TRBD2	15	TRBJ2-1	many	CASSGTSGRANEQFF	TGTGCCAGCAGCGGGACTAGCGGGAGGGCGAATGAGCAGTTCTTC
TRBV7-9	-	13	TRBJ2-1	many	CASSFQTQGEQFF	TGTGCCAGCAGCTTCCAGACTCAAGGGGAGCAGTTCTTC
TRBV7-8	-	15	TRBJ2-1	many	CASSFPGLAYNEQFF	TGTGCCAGCAGCTTTCCGGGACTCGCTTACAATGAGCAGTTCTTC
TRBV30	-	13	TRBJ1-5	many	CAWSDGLDQPQHF	TGTGCCTGGAGTGACGGTCTCGATCAGCCCCAGCATTTT
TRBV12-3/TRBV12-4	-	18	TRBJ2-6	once	CASSEKRHGSTGANVLTF	TGTGCCAGCAGTGAGAAGAGACATGGCTCCACTGGGGCCAACGTCCTGACTTTC
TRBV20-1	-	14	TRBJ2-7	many	CSARDGSSDYEQYF	TGCAGTGCTAGAGATGGGTCAAGCGACTACGAGCAGTACTTC
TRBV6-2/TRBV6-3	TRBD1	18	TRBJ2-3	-	CASSYLRRQGTITDTQYF	TGTGCCAGTAGTTACCTACGTAGACAGGGGACAATCACAGATACGCAGTATTTT
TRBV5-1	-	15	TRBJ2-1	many	CASSSGPADYNEQFF	TGCGCCAGCAGCTCGGGACCCGCGGACTACAATGAGCAGTTCTTC
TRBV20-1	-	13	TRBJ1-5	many	CSARPYSNQPQHF	TGCAGTGCCAGACCTTATAGCAATCAGCCCCAGCATTTT
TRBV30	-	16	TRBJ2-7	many	CAWSGGQRGERYEQYF	TGTGCCTGGAGTGGCGGACAGCGGGGTGAACGCTACGAGCAGTACTTC
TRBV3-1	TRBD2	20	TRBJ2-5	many	CASSQEPTGTSGRARETQYF	TGTGCCAGCAGCCAAGAACCCACCGGGACTAGCGGGAGGGCCCGTGAGACCCAGTACTTC
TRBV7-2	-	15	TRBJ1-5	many	CASSSNTGTGQPQHF	TGTGCCAGCAGCTCAAATACAGGGACCGGCCAGCCCCAGCATTTT
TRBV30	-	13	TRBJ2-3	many	CAWSVRAADTQYF	TGTGCCTGGAGTGTAAGGGCGGCAGATACGCAGTATTTT
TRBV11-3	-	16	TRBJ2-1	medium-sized	CASSYGQGGAYNEQFF	TGTGCCAGCAGCTACGGGCAGGGGGGGGCCTACAATGAGCAGTTCTTC
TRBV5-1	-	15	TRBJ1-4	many	CASRKDLATNEKLFF	TGCGCCAGCAGAAAGGACCTTGCAACTAATGAAAAACTGTTTTTT
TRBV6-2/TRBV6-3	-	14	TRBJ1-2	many	CASSYETVPYGYTF	TGTGCCAGCAGTTATGAGACAGTGCCCTATGGCTACACCTTC
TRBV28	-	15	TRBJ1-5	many	CASSTETVANQPQHF	TGTGCCAGCAGTACAGAGACAGTCGCCAATCAGCCCCAGCATTTT
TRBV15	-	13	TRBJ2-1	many	CATSRRNPNEQFF	TGTGCCACCAGCAGACGGAACCCCAATGAGCAGTTCTTC
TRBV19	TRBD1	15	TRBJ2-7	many	CASSPLRQGSYEQYF	TGTGCCAGTAGTCCATTGCGACAGGGATCCTACGAGCAGTACTTC
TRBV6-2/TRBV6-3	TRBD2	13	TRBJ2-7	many	CASNGREHYEQYF	TGTGCCAGCAATGGGAGGGAACACTACGAGCAGTACTTC
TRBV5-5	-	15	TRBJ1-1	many	CASSLFGFEDTEAFF	TGTGCCAGCAGCTTGTTCGGTTTTGAGGACACTGAAGCTTTCTTT
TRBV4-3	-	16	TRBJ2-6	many	CASSQKGTTGANVLTF	TGCGCCAGCAGCCAGAAGGGGACAACTGGGGCCAACGTCCTGACTTTC
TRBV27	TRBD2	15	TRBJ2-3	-	CASSRLAGGTDTQYF	TGTGCCAGCTCCAGACTAGCGGGTGGCACAGATACGCAGTATTTT
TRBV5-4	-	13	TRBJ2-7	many	CASSLDESYEQYF	TGTGCCAGCAGCTTGGACGAGTCGTACGAGCAGTACTTC
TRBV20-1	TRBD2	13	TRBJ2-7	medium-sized	CSARSTSAAGQYF	TGCAGTGCTAGATCGACTAGCGCGGCGGGGCAGTACTTC
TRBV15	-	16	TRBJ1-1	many	CATSREHPGAISEAFF	TGTGCCACCAGCAGAGAGCACCCCGGGGCGATCTCCGAAGCTTTCTTT
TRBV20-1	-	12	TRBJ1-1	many	CSAGGVGTEAFF	TGCAGTGCGGGAGGAGTGGGAACTGAAGCTTTCTTT
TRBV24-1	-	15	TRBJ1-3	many	CATSVWRISGNTIYF	TGTGCCACCAGTGTCTGGCGGATCTCTGGAAACACCATATATTTT
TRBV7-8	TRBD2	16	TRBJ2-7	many	CASSRQRTSGSYEQYF	TGTGCCAGCAGCCGACAACGGACTAGCGGGTCCTACGAGCAGTACTTC
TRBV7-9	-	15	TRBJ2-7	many	CASSATEDGSYEQYF	TGTGCCAGCAGCGCGACTGAGGACGGCTCCTACGAGCAGTACTTC
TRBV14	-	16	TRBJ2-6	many	CASSLPRGAGANVLTF	TGTGCCAGCAGCCTCCCCAGGGGCGCTGGGGCCAACGTCCTGACTTTC
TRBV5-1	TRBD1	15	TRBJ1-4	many	CASRDRGSTNEKLFF	TGCGCCAGCCGGGACAGGGGGTCAACTAATGAAAAACTGTTTTTT